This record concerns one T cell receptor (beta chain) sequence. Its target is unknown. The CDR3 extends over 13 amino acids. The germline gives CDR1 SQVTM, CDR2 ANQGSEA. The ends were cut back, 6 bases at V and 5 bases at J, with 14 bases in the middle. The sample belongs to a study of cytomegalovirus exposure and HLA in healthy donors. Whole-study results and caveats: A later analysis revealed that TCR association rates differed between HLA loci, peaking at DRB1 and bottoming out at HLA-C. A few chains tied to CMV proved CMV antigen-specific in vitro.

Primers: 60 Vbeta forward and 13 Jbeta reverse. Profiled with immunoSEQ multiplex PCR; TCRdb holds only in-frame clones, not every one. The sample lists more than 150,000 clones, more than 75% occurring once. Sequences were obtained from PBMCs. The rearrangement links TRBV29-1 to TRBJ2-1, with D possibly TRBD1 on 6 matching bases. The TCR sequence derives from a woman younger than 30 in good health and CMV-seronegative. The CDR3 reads CSVGRGTDNEQFF. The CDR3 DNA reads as TGCAGCGTAGGCAGGGGAACGGACAATGAGCAGTTCTTC.